This T cell receptor beta chain was obtained from a study of OX40 agonist ivuxolimab in advanced cancers. This clone has a single count. Antigen: not known. Other nucleotide sequences from this sample produce the same CDR3. General observations from the study: The mean number of expanded clones was higher in CD8+ T cells than in CD4+.

Here immunoSEQ multiplex PCR was the method, and the copy in TCRdb shows in-frame clones only, minus some. This table has about 93,000 clones, under 95% appearing once. Germline-derived CDR1 and CDR2 are SGHRS and YFSETQ. The length of the CDR3 is 11 residues. Trimming took off 3 bases at V and 4 bases at J, with 2 bases between the two ends. The material was CD4+ or CD8+ T cells sorted from blood, obtained in a trial of the OX40 agonist ivuxolimab. The receptor's source is an adult with an advanced solid tumor such as melanoma, head and neck, liver or kidney cancer. V gene TRBV5-1 combines with J gene TRBJ2-1; D remains ambiguous. The CDR3 loop reads CASSSYNEQFF. The CDR3 coding sequence is TGCGCCAGCAGCTCATACAATGAGCAGTTCTTC.